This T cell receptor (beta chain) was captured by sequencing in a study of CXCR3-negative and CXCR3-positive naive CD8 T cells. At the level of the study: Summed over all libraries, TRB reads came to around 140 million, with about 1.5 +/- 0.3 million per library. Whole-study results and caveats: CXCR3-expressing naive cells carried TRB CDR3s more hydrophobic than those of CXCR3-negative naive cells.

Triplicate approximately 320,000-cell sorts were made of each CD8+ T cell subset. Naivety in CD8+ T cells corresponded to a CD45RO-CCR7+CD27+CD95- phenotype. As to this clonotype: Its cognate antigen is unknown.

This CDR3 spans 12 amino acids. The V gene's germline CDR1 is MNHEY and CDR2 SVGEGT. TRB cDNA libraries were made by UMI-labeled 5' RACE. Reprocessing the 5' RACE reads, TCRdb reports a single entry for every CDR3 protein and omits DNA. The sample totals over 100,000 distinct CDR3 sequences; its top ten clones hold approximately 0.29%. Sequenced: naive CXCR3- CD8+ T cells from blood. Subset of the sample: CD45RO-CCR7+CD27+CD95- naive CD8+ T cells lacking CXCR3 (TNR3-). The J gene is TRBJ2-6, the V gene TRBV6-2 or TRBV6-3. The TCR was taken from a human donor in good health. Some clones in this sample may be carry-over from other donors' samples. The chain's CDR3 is CAINSGANVLTF.